The present entry profiles one TCR beta chain with its context. The record originates from a study of blood T cell repertoires in COVID-19. Study in general: The United States, Italy and Spain provided the acute and convalescent COVID-19 samples. Sources were T cells, B-cell-depleted T cells, or PBMCs; the material itself was cDNA or gDNA.

The assay was immunoSEQ multiplex PCR, and TCRdb's table has in-frame clones only and misses some. The sample shows about 260,000 clones, 86% of them seen only once. The ends were cut back, 7 bases at V and 8 bases at J, with 14 bases in the middle. The germline V gene encodes CDR1 SEHNR and CDR2 FQNEAQ (reference sequence). The CDR3 runs 13 residues. The sequence came from a woman aged 45-60 years who had recovered from COVID-19. Material for sequencing was PBMCs or T cells enriched from blood (not recorded which). J is TRBJ1-4 and V is TRBV7-9; D gene ambiguous. CDR3 nucleotide sequence: TGTGCCAGCACCCGATCCGCTAGCGAAAAACTGTTTTTT. This codes for CASTRSASEKLFF.